This T cell receptor (beta chain) originates from a study of T cell repertoires in cytomegalovirus infection. Overall study context: Both CMV infection and a matching HLA type were indicated by public TCR beta signatures.

A single record per CDR3 protein comes from TCRdb applying MiXCR to the reads. Of roughly 600,000 distinct CDR3 sequences in the sample, 20% to 25% were seen once. Study observations and caveats: Of the TCR beta families, the public ones yielded a cumulative frequency that identified carriers of CMV plus the relevant HLA. Dominating the ex vivo response were TCR beta clonotypes that were CMV-specific and HLA-C-restricted.

A remark on this clonotype: Its antigen is not identified.

The CDR3 totals 13 residues. Trimming took off 8 bases at V and 7 bases at J, with 20 bases between the two ends. Per the germline V gene, CDR1 is SQVTM and CDR2 is ANQGSEA. The receptor's source is a human donor in good health (CMV status not recorded). Some clones in this sample may be carry-over from other donors' samples. This chain connects TRBV29-1 to TRBJ1-1; D gene uncertain. Input material: CD8+ T cells from PBMCs. Written as DNA, the CDR3 is TGCAGCTTCCGCCGGGGAGTCCCACTTGAAGCTTTCTTT. This gives the protein CSFRRGVPLEAFF.